A selection of T cell receptor beta chains follows, all from one sample in a study of somatic mutations in cytotoxic T cells in rheumatoid arthritis. Libraries were prepared by immunoSEQ multiplex PCR; TCRdb keeps only in-frame clonotypes and omits some of them. The sample includes 15,000 or so clones, around three quarters seen only once; the top ten take about 10%. The specimen sequenced was CD8+ T cells sorted from blood. These TCRs come from an adult with rheumatoid arthritis. CDR3s include the opening cysteine and the closing phenylalanine or tryptophan. A D gene is named only where the DNA matches it firmly. The size of a clone is reported for some rows only, either as once, few or many, or as a class for expanded clones.

size	V	J	D	DNA	CDR3
NA	TRBV5-1	TRBJ1-5	NA	TGCGCCAGCAGCTTGGACGGGAATCAGCCCCAGCATTTT	CASSLDGNQPQHF
few	TRBV6-5	TRBJ2-3	NA	TGTGCCAGCAGTGGCAGGGGCACAGATACGCAGTATTTT	CASSGRGTDTQYF
NA	TRBV9	TRBJ2-5	NA	TGTGCCAGCAGCGTAGATCGGGTAGGTGAAGAGACCCAGTACTTC	CASSVDRVGEETQYF
NA	TRBV27	TRBJ2-1	NA	TGTGCCAGCAATCAACAGGGGGGGGGCTACAATGAGCAGTTCTTC	CASNQQGGGYNEQFF
NA	TRBV7-9	TRBJ2-7	NA	TGTGCCAGCAGCTTAGATCGGTGGGGGAACTACGAGCAGTACTTC	CASSLDRWGNYEQYF
NA	TRBV5-6	TRBJ2-7	NA	TGTGCCAGCAGCTTACAGACCTACGAGCAGTACTTC	CASSLQTYEQYF
NA	TRBV5-5	TRBJ1-1	TRBD1	TGTGCCAGCTTTCCGGGACAGGGGTTGAACACTGAAGCTTTCTTT	CASFPGQGLNTEAFF
few	TRBV11-2	TRBJ1-2	NA	TGTGCCAGCAGCTTAGCAAACCGGGACAACTATGGCTACACCTTC	CASSLANRDNYGYTF
once	TRBV6-1	TRBJ2-6	NA	TGTGCCAGCAGTGGAGGCCGGGAGGCCAACGTCCTGACTTTC	CASSGGREANVLTF
once	TRBV7-6	TRBJ2-7	NA	TGTGCCAGCAGCCCCCTCGCGGGGCAAGGTTACGAGCAGTACTTC	CASSPLAGQGYEQYF
NA	TRBV5-6	TRBJ2-1	NA	TGTGCCAGCACAACCGGGACTGGCTTGAATGAGCAGTTCTTC	CASTTGTGLNEQFF
NA	TRBV7-6	TRBJ2-1	TRBD2	TGTGCCAGCAGCTTAGCGACTAGCGGGGGGCCGAGCTCCTACAATGAGCAGTTCTTC	CASSLATSGGPSSYNEQFF
NA	TRBV7-8	TRBJ2-7	NA	TGTGCCAGCAGCCCCGGGCCCACCTACGAGCAGTACTTC	CASSPGPTYEQYF
NA	TRBV13	TRBJ1-5	NA	TGTGCCAGCAGCTTAGGCGGAAGCAATCAGCCCCAGCATTTT	CASSLGGSNQPQHF
once	TRBV7-2	TRBJ2-3	NA	TGTGCCAGCAGCTCCTTCCTCTCACAGGGAAGTAGCACAGATACGCAGTATTTT	CASSSFLSQGSSTDTQYF
few	TRBV14	TRBJ1-6	TRBD1	TGTGCCAGCAGCCCCCGACAGGGTCGGAATAATTCACCCCTCCACTTT	CASSPRQGRNNSPLHF
NA	TRBV7-9	TRBJ1-1	NA	TGTGCCAGCAGCTCCCAGACTGAAGCTTTCTTT	CASSSQTEAFF
NA	TRBV11-2	TRBJ1-4	NA	TGTGCCAGCAGCTTATCTCTCGGGCGCAATCTTGGTGAAAAACTGTTTTTT	CASSLSLGRNLGEKLFF
NA	TRBV2	TRBJ2-7	NA	TGTGCCAGCAGTGAGCTCACGACTACCCAACCCTACGAGCAGTACTTC	CASSELTTTQPYEQYF
once	TRBV5-5	TRBJ2-3	TRBD1	TGTGCCAGCAGCTTGGGAGGGGGCTCGGATACGCAGTATTTT	CASSLGGGSDTQYF
NA	TRBV6-4	TRBJ1-1	TRBD1	TGTGCCAGCAGCCGGGACAGCTTCACTGAAGCTTTCTTT	CASSRDSFTEAFF
NA	TRBV7-9	TRBJ2-5	NA	TGTGCCAGCAGCCAGACAGGAAACCAAGAGACCCAGTACTTC	CASSQTGNQETQYF
NA	TRBV11-2	TRBJ1-2	NA	TGTGCCAGCAGCTTTGACCCGACAGATAACTATGGCTACACCTTC	CASSFDPTDNYGYTF
NA	TRBV29-1	TRBJ2-1	NA	TGCAGCGTTGAAACCAGCGGGTATTACAGGAATGAGCAGTTCTTC	CSVETSGYYRNEQFF
few	TRBV4-2	TRBJ1-4	NA	TGTGCCAGCAGCCAAGACCTAGGTAATGAAAAACTGTTTTTT	CASSQDLGNEKLFF
NA	TRBV27	TRBJ1-2	NA	TGTGCCAGCAGTTTATCGTATTTGGACAGTAACTATGGCTACACCTTC	CASSLSYLDSNYGYTF
NA	TRBV6-4	TRBJ2-3	NA	TGTGCCAGCAGTGACGGGGGGGCCACAGATACGCAGTATTTT	CASSDGGATDTQYF